This T cell receptor (beta chain) was profiled in a study of regulatory T cells in long-lasting Graves disease. CDR1 is SGHAT, CDR2 FQNNGV, per germline. Between the trimmed V and J ends, which lost 1 base and 7 bases, there was a span of 20 bases. The CDR3 runs 16 residues. iRepertoire HTBI primers and Arm-PCR of CDR3 regions built TCR beta libraries. Original analysis: Taken together, the samples had 55 to 70 TRBV and more than 11 TRBJ segments identified. TCRdb re-called the multiplex PCR reads with MiXCR, one entry per CDR3 protein. Here the V and J calls rest on TCRdb's processing, not on the authors' analysis. Here the sample spans roughly 500,000 distinct CDR3 sequences, under 25% being singletons. This clonotype was detected many times. Time point specified: persistent/refractory GD, antithyroid drugs over 5 years with positive TRAb. Extracted RNA from PBMCs served as the source of the TCR library. Around 10 milliliters of peripheral blood were taken and placed in EDTA tubes.

This TCR was recovered from a female donor with Graves disease. This specimen consisted of peripheral blood mononuclear cells (PBMCs), obtained when the disease was refractory, from a patient treated with antithyroid drugs. This chain joins TRBV11-2 and TRBJ2-7, with D perhaps matching TRBD1 (7 bases). The CDR3 is CASSLAGAGPGGEQYF. CDR3 coding DNA: TGTGCCAGCAGCTTAGCGGGAGCAGGCCCAGGGGGGGAGCAGTACTTC.